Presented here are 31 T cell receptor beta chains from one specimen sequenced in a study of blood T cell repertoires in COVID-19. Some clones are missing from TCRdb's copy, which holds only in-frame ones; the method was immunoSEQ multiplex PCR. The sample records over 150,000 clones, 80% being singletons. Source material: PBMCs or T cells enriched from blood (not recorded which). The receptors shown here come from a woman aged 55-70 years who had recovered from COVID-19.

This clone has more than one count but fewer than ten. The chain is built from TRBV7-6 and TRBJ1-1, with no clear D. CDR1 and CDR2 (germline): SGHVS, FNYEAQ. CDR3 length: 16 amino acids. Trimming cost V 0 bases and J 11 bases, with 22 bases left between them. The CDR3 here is CASSLARGVVPSQAFF. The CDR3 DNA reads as TGTGCCAGCAGCTTAGCGCGCGGGGTGGTCCCGAGTCAGGCTTTCTTT.

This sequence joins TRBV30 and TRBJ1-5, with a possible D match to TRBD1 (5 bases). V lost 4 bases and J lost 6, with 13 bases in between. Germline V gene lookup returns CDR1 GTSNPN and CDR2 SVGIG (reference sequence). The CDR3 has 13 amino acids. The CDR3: CAWNRDFPQPQHF. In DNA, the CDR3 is TGTGCCTGGAACCGGGACTTTCCTCAGCCCCAGCATTTT.

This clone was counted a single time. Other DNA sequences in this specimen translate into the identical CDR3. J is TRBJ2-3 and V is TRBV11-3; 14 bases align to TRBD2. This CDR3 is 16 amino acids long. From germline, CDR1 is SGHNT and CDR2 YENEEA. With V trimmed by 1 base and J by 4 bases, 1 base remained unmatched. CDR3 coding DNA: TGTGCCAGCAGCTTAGGGACTAGCGGGGGGCCAGATACGCAGTATTTT. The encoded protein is CASSLGTSGGPDTQYF.

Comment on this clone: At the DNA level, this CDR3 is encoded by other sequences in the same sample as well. This CDR3 reads CASSLGTGDNQPQHF. The CDR3 nucleotides are TGTGCCAGCAGCCTTGGGACAGGTGACAATCAGCCCCAGCATTTT. This rearrangement joins TRBV5-6 to TRBJ1-5; TRBD1 matches at 8 bases. The CDR3 totals 15 residues. V shed 4 bases and J 3 bases; nucleotides not matched to a gene: 6. CDR1 SGHDT and CDR2 YYEEEE come from the germline V gene.

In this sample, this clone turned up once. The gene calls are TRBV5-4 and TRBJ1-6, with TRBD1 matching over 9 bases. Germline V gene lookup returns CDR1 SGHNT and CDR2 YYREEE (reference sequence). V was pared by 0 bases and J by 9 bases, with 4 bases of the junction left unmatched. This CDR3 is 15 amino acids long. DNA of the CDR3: TGTGCCAGCAGCTTGGCTACAGGGGGCACTTCACCCCTCCACTTT. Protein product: CASSLATGGTSPLHF.

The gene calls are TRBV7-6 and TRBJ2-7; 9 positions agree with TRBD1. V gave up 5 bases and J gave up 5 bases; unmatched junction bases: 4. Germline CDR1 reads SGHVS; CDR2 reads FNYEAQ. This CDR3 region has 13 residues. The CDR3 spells CASSRGQGNEQYF. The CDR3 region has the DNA TGTGCCAGCAGCCGGGGACAGGGCAACGAGCAGTACTTC. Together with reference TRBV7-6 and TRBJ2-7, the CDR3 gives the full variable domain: GAGVSQSPRYKVTKRGQDVALRCDPISGHVSLYWYRQALGQGPEFLTYFNYEAQQDKSGLPNDRFSAERPEGSISTLTIQRTEQRDSAMYRCASSRGQGNEQYFGPGTRLTVT.

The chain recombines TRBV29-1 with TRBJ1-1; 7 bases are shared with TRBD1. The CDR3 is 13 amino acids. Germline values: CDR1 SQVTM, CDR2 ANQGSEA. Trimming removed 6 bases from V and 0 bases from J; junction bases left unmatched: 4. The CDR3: CSVGDSLNTEAFF. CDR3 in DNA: TGCAGCGTAGGGGACAGCTTGAACACTGAAGCTTTCTTT.

The CDR3 coding sequence is TGTGCCAGCAAGGCAGGGGGGACCGGGGAGCTGTTTTTT. This gives the protein CASKAGGTGELFF. J is TRBJ2-2 and V is TRBV2; tentative D call: TRBD1 (7 bases). Per the germline V gene, CDR1 is SNHLY and CDR2 is FYNNEI. Trimming stripped 7 bases from V and 5 bases from J, with 11 bases between. The CDR3 has 13 amino acids.

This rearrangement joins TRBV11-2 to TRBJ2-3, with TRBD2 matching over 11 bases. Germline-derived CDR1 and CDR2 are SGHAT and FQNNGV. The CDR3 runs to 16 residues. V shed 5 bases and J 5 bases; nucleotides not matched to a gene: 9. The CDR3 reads CASSAPLAGGVDTQYF. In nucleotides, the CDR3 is TGTGCCAGCAGCGCGCCTCTAGCGGGGGGCGTAGATACGCAGTATTTT. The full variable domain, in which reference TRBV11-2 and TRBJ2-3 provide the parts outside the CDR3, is EAGVAQSPRYKIIEKRQSVAFWCNPISGHATLYWYQQILGQGPKLLIQFQNNGVVDDSQLPKDRFSAERLKGVDSTLKIQPAKLEDSAVYLCASSAPLAGGVDTQYFGPGTRLTVL.

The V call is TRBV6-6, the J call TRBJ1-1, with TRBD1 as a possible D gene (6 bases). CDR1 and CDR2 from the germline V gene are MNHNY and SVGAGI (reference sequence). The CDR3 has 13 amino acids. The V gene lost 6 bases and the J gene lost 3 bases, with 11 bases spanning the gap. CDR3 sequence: CASSDGQHTEAFF. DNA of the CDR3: TGTGCCAGCAGCGACGGACAGCACACTGAAGCTTTCTTT.

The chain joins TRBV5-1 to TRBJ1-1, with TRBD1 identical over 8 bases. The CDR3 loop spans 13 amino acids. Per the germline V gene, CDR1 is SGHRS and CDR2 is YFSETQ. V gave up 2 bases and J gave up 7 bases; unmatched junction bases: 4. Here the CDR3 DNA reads TGCGCCAGCAGCTTTCAGGGGGCAGTTGAAGCTTTCTTT. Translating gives CASSFQGAVEAFF. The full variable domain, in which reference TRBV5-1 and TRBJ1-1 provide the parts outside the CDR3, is KAGVTQTPRYLIKTRGQQVTLSCSPISGHRSVSWYQQTPGQGLQFLFEYFSETQRNKGNFPGRFSGRQFSNSRSEMNVSTLELGDSALYLCASSFQGAVEAFFGQGTRLTVV.

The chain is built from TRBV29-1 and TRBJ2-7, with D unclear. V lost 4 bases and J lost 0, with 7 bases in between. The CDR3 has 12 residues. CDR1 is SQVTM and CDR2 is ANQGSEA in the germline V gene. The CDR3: CSVGLSSYEQYF. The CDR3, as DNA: TGCAGCGTTGGGTTGAGCTCCTACGAGCAGTACTTC.

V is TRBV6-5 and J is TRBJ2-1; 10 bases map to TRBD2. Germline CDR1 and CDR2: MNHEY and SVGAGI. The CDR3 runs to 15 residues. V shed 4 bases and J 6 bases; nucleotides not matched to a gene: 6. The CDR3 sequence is CASSWTLAGGNEQFF. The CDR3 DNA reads TGTGCCAGCAGTTGGACTTTAGCGGGGGGCAATGAGCAGTTCTTC.

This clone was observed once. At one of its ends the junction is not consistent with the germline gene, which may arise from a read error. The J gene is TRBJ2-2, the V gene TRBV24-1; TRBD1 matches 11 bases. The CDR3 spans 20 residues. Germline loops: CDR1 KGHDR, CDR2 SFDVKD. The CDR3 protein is CATSDQDRGPPPETTEELFF. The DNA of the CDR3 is TGTGCCACCAGTGACCAGGACAGGGGGCCCCCCCCCGAGACGACCGAGGAGCTGTTTTTT.

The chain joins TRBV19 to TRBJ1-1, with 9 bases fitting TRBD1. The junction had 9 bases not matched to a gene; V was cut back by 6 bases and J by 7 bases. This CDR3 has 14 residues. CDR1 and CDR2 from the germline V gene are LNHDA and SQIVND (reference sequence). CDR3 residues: CASRFRDRAIEAFF. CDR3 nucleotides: TGTGCCAGTAGGTTCCGGGACAGGGCGATTGAAGCTTTCTTT.

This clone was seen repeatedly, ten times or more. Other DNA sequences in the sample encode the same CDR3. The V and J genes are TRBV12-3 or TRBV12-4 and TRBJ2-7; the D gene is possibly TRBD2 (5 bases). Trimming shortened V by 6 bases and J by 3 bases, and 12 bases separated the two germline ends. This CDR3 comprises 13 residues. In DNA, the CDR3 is TGTGCCAGCAGCCGGACTGAAGGCTACGAGCAGTACTTC. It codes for CASSRTEGYEQYF.

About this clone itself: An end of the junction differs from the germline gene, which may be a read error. CDR3 bases: TGCGCCACCCCGGACGGACAGGGCAGGCGAGTCTTT. Translating it yields CATPDGQGRRVF. The chain joins TRBV10-1 to TRBJ1-1; 8 nucleotides match TRBD1. Germline CDR1 reads WNHNN; CDR2 reads SYGVQD (reference sequence). The CDR3 has 12 residues.

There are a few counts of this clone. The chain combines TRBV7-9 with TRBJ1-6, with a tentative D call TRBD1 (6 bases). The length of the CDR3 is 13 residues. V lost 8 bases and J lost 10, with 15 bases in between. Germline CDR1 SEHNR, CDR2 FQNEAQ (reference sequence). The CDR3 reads CASGLRGGSPLHF. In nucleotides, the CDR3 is TGTGCCAGCGGACTCAGGGGAGGGTCACCCCTCCACTTT.

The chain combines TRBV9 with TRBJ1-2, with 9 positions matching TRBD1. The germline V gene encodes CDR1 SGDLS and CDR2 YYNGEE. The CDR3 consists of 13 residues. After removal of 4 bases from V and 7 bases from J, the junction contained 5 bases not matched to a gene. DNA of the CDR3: TGTGCCAGCAGCCCCGGGACAGGGCCTGGCTACACCTTC. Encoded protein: CASSPGTGPGYTF.

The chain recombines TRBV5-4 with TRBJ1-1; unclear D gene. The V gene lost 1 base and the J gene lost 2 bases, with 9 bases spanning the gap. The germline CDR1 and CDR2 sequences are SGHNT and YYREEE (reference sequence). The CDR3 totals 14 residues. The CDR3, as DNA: TGTGCCAGCAGCTTGCTACGAGAAAACACTGAAGCTTTCTTT. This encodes CASSLLRENTEAFF. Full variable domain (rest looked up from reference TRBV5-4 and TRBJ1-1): ETGVTQSPTHLIKTRGQQVTLRCSSQSGHNTVSWYQQALGQGPQFIFQYYREEENGRGNFPPRFSGLQFPNYSSELNVNALELDDSALYLCASSLLRENTEAFFGQGTRLTVV.

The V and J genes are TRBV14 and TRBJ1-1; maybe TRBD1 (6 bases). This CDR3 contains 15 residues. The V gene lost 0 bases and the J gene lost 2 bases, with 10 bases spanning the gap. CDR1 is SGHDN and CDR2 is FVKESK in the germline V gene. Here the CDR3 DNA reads TGTGCCAGCAGCCAAGAGGGGGCCAGAAACACTGAAGCTTTCTTT. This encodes CASSQEGARNTEAFF.

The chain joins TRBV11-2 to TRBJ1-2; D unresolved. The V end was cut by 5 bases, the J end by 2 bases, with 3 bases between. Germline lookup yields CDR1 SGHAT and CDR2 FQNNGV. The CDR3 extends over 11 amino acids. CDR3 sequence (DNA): TGTGCCAGCAGCCCGAACTATGGCTACACCTTC. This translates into CASSPNYGYTF.

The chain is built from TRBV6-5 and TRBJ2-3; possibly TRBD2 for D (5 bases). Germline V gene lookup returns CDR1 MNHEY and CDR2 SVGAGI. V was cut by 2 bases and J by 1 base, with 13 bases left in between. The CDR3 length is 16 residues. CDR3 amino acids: CASSYRAGVGTDTQYF. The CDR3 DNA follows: TGTGCCAGCAGTTACCGAGCCGGGGTAGGCACAGATACGCAGTATTTT.

CDR3 sequence: CASSLGSGINTEAFF. For the CDR3, the DNA is TGCGCCAGCAGCTTAGGATCGGGGATCAACACTGAAGCTTTCTTT. The V call is TRBV5-1, the J call TRBJ1-1; D is ambiguous. The germline CDR1 and CDR2 sequences are SGHRS and YFSETQ. The CDR3 contains 15 residues. V gave up 2 bases and J gave up 2 bases, with 13 bases separating them.

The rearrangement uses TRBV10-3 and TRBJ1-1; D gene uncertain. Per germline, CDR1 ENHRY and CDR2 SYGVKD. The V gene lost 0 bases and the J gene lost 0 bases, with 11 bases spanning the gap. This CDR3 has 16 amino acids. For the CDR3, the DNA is TGTGCCATCAGTGAGTCGATCGCGGGGATGAACACTGAAGCTTTCTTT. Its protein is CAISESIAGMNTEAFF.

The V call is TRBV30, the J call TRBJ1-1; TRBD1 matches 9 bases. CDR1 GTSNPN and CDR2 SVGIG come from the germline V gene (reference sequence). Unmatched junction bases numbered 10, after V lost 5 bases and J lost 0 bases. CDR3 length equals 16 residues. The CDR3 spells CAWELGGTGLNTEAFF. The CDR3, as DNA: TGTGCCTGGGAGCTAGGAGGGACAGGGCTGAACACTGAAGCTTTCTTT.

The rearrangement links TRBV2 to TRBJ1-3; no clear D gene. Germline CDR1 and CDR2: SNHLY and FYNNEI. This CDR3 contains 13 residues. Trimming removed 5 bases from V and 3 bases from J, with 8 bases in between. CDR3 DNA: TGTGCCAGCAGTTTTAACAGTGGAAACACCATATATTTT. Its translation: CASSFNSGNTIYF. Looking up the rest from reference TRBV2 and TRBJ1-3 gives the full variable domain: EPEVTQTPSHQVTQMGQEVILRCVPISNHLYFYWYRQILGQKVEFLVSFYNNEISEKSEIFDDQFSVERPDGSNFTLKIRSTKLEDSAMYFCASSFNSGNTIYFGEGSWLTVV.

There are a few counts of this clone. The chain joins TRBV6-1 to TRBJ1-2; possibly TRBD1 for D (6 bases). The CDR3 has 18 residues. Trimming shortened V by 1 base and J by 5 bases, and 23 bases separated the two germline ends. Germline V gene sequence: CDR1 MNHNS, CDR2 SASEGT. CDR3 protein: CASSEDEAMQGLIYGYTF. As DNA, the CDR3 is TGTGCCAGCAGTGAAGACGAAGCGATGCAGGGGCTTATTTATGGCTACACCTTC.

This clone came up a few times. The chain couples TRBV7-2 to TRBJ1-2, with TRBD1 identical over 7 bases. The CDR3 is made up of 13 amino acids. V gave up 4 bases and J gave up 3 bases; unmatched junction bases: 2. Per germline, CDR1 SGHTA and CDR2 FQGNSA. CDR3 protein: CASSSDRDYGYTF. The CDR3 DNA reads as TGTGCCAGCAGCTCTGACAGGGACTATGGCTACACCTTC.

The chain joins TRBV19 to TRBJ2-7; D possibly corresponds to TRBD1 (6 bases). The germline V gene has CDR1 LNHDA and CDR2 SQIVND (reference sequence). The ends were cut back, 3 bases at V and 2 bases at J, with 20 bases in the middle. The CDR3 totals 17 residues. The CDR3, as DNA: TGTGCCAGTAGTATTAGCCCTGGAACAGGGTATCCCTACGAGCAGTACTTC. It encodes CASSISPGTGYPYEQYF.

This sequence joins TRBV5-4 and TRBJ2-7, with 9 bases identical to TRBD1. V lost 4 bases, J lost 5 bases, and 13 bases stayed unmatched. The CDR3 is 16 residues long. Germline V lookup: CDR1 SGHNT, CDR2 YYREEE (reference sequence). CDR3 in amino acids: CASSLGGTGFGDEQYF. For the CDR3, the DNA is TGTGCCAGCAGCCTGGGGGGGACAGGGTTTGGCGACGAGCAGTACTTC.